This record looks at one T cell receptor beta chain sequence and its context. The entry originates in a study of T cell responses to AZD1222 COVID-19 vaccine. Trimming at V came to 5 bases and at J to 4 bases, leaving 16 bases not matched to a gene. This CDR3 spans 17 amino acids. Germline V gene data show CDR1 as MDHEN and CDR2 as SYDVKM. Method: immunoSEQ multiplex PCR; TCRdb's copy keeps in-frame clones and lacks some. There are about 130,000 clones in the sample; 90% occur only once, and less than 8.5% lies in the top ten. The chain joins TRBV28 to TRBJ1-2; 7 bases map to TRBD1. The origin of this receptor is an adult in good health. The sequencing here drew on peripheral blood, taken on day 0 of AZD1222 vaccination. The CDR3: CASSLSLMGDRAYGYTF. The DNA for the CDR3 is TGTGCCAGCAGTCTATCCCTAATGGGCGACAGGGCCTATGGCTACACCTTC.